The 15 T cell receptor beta chains reported below all come from one sample, sequenced in a study of blood T cells in healthy people across ages. A second about 6 to 11 cycle PCR used barcoded and J-beta primers. One entry per CDR3 protein, called by TCRdb with MiXCR from the 5' RACE reads. Of 1.5 million or so distinct CDR3 sequences listed, 42% are singletons. Sequences were obtained from blood. The receptors were gathered from a woman aged 18-29 years in good health.

This sequence joins TRBV6-6 and TRBJ1-2, with D possibly TRBD1 on 5 matching bases. V lost 11 bases, J lost 4 bases, and 26 bases lay in between. The CDR3 covers 16 residues. CDR1 and CDR2 (germline): MNHNY, SVGAGI (reference sequence). CDR3 DNA: TGTGCCGGTACGCCGACCCCGTGGGGGGGTGCCTATGGCTACACCTTC. Translation: CAGTPTPWGGAYGYTF.

CDR3 protein: CASSLVPDRGLAFF. In DNA form, the CDR3 reads TGTGCCAGCAGCTTAGTGCCGGACAGGGGGTTGGCTTTCTTT. The chain has TRBV7-2 and TRBJ1-1; 10 nucleotides agree with TRBD1. Germline loops: CDR1 SGHTA, CDR2 FQGNSA. The junction had 7 bases not matched to a gene; V was cut back by 1 base and J by 11 bases. The CDR3 covers 14 residues. Complete variable domain (other parts from reference TRBV7-2 and TRBJ1-1): GAGVSQSPSNKVTEKGKDVELRCDPISGHTALYWYRQSLGQGLEFLIYFQGNSAPDKSGLPSDRFSAERTGGSVSTLTIQRTQQEDSAVYLCASSLVPDRGLAFFGQGTRLTVV.

This rearrangement joins TRBV30 to TRBJ2-3, with 11 nucleotides matching TRBD2. The V and J ends lost 3 bases and 5 bases, in that order; junction bases with no gene match: 7. Germline CDR1 is GTSNPN and CDR2 is SVGIG (reference sequence). This CDR3 spans 15 amino acids. CDR3 bases: TGTGCCTGGAGATCCCAACTAGCGGGAGTAGATACGCAGTATTTT. Translation gives CAWRSQLAGVDTQYF.

The J gene is TRBJ1-4, the V gene TRBV4-3; TRBD1 matches at 7 bases. CDR3 length equals 15 residues. Trimming took 5 bases from V and 7 from J; bases not matched to a gene: 10. Per the germline V gene, CDR1 is LGHNA and CDR2 is YSLEER. CDR3 bases: TGCGCCAGCAGCTTAACAGGGGCGCCGGCTGAAAAACTGTTTTTT. This codes for CASSLTGAPAEKLFF.

The chain employs TRBV11-2 and TRBJ2-2, with TRBD2 matching over 11 bases. The V and J ends lost 5 bases and 6 bases, in that order; junction bases with no gene match: 11. The CDR3 loop spans 17 amino acids. Germline CDR1 reads SGHAT; CDR2 reads FQNNGV. The CDR3, as DNA: TGTGCCAGCAGCCCCTGGAGTGTTAGCGGGGGGGCCGGGGAGCTGTTTTTT. Its protein product is CASSPWSVSGGAGELFF.

The genes are TRBV2 and TRBJ2-3; 9 nucleotides line up with TRBD2. Germline V gene lookup returns CDR1 SNHLY and CDR2 FYNNEI. This CDR3 is built from 15 residues. J gave up 8 bases and V 2 bases, and 8 bases lay outside the gene matches. CDR3 amino acids: CASSELAGARGTQYF. DNA of the CDR3: TGTGCCAGCAGTGAATTAGCGGGGGCCCGGGGTACGCAGTATTTT.

Details on this clonotype: A much larger clone lies a single base off, so this may be a read error. V usage is TRBV9 and J usage is TRBJ2-3, with 11 bases that match TRBD2. CDR1 SGDLS and CDR2 YYNGEE come from the germline V gene. This CDR3 comprises 15 residues. The DNA for the CDR3 is TGTGCCGGCAGTTGGACTAGCGGGAGCACAGATACGCAGTATTTT. This gives the protein CAGSWTSGSTDTQYF.

This chain links TRBV6-5 with TRBJ1-2; unclear D gene. The CDR3 is 14 amino acids. Germline values: CDR1 MNHEY, CDR2 SVGAGI. V was shortened by 6 bases and J by 2 bases, with 13 bases between the two germline ends. This chain's CDR3 is CASRTPQRNYGYTF. The CDR3 DNA is TGTGCCAGCAGGACTCCACAGAGGAACTATGGCTACACCTTC.

V gene TRBV12-3 or TRBV12-4 combines with J gene TRBJ2-1, with D perhaps TRBD1 (5 bases). This CDR3 spans 14 amino acids. V was pared by 5 bases and J by 9 bases, with 17 bases between. The CDR3 spells CASSPSLRVTEQFF. For the CDR3, the DNA is TGTGCCAGCAGTCCGTCGCTCAGGGTTACTGAGCAGTTCTTC.

The chain combines TRBV10-3 with TRBJ2-5; the match to TRBD1 covers 8 bases. The CDR3 has 15 amino acids. The V gene end was trimmed by 6 bases and the J gene end by 1 base; junction bases not matched to a gene: 7. CDR1 is ENHRY, CDR2 SYGVKD, per germline. CDR3 DNA: TGTGCCATCAGCGCCCCCGGACAGGGCCAAGAGACCCAGTACTTC. Protein product: CAISAPGQGQETQYF.

The chain uses TRBV5-1 and TRBJ2-5, with D uncertain. V was clipped by 1 base and J by 0 bases, with 7 bases between them. Germline loops: CDR1 SGHRS, CDR2 YFSETQ. The CDR3 covers 14 residues. The CDR3 nucleotides are TGCGCCAGCAGCTTGTTAGGGAACCAAGAGACCCAGTACTTC. It codes for CASSLLGNQETQYF.

The gene calls are TRBV7-2 and TRBJ2-3; 8 nucleotides align to TRBD2. Looked up from germline, CDR1 is SGHTA and CDR2 is FQGNSA. The CDR3 loop spans 14 amino acids. Trimming removed 1 base from V and 5 bases from J; junction bases left unmatched: 2. The CDR3 reads CASSLGAGGDTQYF. The CDR3 bases are TGTGCCAGCAGCTTAGGGGCGGGGGGAGATACGCAGTATTTT. Filled out from reference TRBV7-2 and TRBJ2-3, the complete variable domain reads GAGVSQSPSNKVTEKGKDVELRCDPISGHTALYWYRQSLGQGLEFLIYFQGNSAPDKSGLPSDRFSAERTGGSVSTLTIQRTQQEDSAVYLCASSLGAGGDTQYFGPGTRLTVL.

This clonotype appeared a single time. This rearrangement joins TRBV27 to TRBJ2-7, with D possibly TRBD1 on 6 matching bases. Trimming left V 7 bases short and J 0 bases short, with 13 bases between. The CDR3 totals 14 residues. Germline V gene lookup returns CDR1 MNHEY and CDR2 SMNVEV (reference sequence). The CDR3: CASNLDRLSYEQYF. CDR3 in DNA: TGTGCCAGCAATTTGGACAGACTCTCCTACGAGCAGTACTTC.

The rearrangement links TRBV28 to TRBJ2-1, with TRBD1 matching 11 bases. Germline lookup yields CDR1 MDHEN and CDR2 SYDVKM. J lost 8 bases, V lost 6 bases, and 9 bases had no gene match. The CDR3 totals 15 residues. CDR3 bases: TGTGCCAGCAGCTCCGGGACAGGGGGGGGACATGAGCAGTTCTTC. Protein sequence: CASSSGTGGGHEQFF.

Only a few counts were recorded for this clonotype. The chain joins TRBV14 to TRBJ2-3; D possibly matches TRBD1 or TRBD2 (5 bases each). The CDR3 covers 16 residues. V gave up 4 bases and J gave up 6 bases, with 20 bases separating them. CDR1 SGHDN and CDR2 FVKESK come from the germline V gene. The CDR3 nucleotides are TGTGCCAGCAGCCCCCTCCGGGACGTGATGGGGGATACGCAGTATTTT. This codes for CASSPLRDVMGDTQYF.